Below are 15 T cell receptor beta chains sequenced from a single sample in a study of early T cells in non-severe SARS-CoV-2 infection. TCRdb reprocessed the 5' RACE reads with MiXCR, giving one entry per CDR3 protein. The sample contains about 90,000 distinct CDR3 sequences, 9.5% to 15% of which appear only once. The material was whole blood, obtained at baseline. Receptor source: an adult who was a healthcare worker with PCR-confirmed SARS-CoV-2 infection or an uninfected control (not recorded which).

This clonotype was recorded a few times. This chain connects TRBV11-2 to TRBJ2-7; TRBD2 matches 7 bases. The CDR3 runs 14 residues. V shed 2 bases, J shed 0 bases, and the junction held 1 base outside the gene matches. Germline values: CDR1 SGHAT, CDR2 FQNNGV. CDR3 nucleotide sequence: TGTGCCAGCAGCTTAACTAGCGTCTCCTACGAGCAGTACTTC. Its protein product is CASSLTSVSYEQYF. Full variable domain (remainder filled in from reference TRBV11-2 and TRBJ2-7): EAGVAQSPRYKIIEKRQSVAFWCNPISGHATLYWYQQILGQGPKLLIQFQNNGVVDDSQLPKDRFSAERLKGVDSTLKIQPAKLEDSAVYLCASSLTSVSYEQYFGPGTRLTVT.

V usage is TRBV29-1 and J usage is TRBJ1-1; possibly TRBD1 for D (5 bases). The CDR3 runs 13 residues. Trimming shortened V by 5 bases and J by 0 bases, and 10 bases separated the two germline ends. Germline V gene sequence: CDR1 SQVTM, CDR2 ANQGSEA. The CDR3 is CSVPGTVNTEAFF. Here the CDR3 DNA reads TGCAGCGTTCCCGGGACGGTGAACACTGAAGCTTTCTTT.

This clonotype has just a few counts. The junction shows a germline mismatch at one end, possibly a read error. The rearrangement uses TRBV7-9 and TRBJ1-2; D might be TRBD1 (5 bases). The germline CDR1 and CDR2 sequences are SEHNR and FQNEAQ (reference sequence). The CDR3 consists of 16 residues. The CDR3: CASSLGAAQANYGYTF. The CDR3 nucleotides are TGTGCCAGCAGTTTAGGGGCGGCCCAAGCTAACTATGGCTACACCTTC.

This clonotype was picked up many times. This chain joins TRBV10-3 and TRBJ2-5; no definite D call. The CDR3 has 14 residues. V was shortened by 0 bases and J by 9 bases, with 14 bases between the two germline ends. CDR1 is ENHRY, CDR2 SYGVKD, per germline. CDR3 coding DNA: TGTGCCATCAGTGAGTCTTCCCCACTTCGGGCCCAGTACTTC. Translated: CAISESSPLRAQYF.

In nucleotides, the CDR3 is TGCAGCGTCTACAGGGGGCAGAGCACAGATACGCAGTATTTT. It codes for CSVYRGQSTDTQYF. This chain links TRBV29-1 with TRBJ2-3; 9 bases fit TRBD1. Germline trimming cut 6 bases from V and 0 bases from J; bases unmatched to any gene: 4. This CDR3 comprises 14 residues. Germline V gene lookup returns CDR1 SQVTM and CDR2 ANQGSEA.

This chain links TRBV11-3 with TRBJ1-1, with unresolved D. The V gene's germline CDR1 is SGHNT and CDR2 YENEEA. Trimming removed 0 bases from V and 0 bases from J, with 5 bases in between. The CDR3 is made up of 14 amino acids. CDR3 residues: CASSLDPVNTEAFF. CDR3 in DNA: TGTGCCAGCAGCTTAGACCCCGTGAACACTGAAGCTTTCTTT.

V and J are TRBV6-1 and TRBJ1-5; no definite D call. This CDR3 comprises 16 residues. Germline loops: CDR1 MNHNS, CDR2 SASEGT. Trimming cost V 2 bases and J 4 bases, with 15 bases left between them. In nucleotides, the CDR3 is TGTGCCAGCAGTGAAATGGCAAACAGCAGGAATCAGCCCCAGCATTTT. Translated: CASSEMANSRNQPQHF.

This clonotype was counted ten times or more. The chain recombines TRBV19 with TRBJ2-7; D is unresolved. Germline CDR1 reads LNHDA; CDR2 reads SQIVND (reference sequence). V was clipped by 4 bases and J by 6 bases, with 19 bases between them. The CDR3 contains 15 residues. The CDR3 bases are TGTGCCAGTAGTACGACCATAGCAACGGTCTCCGAGCAGTACTTC. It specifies CASSTTIATVSEQYF.

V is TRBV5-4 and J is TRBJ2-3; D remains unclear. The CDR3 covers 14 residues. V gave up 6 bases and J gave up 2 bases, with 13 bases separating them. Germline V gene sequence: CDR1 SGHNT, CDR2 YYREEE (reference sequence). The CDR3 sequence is CASTLVGSTDTQYF. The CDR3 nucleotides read TGTGCCAGCACCCTAGTGGGGTCCACAGATACGCAGTATTTT.

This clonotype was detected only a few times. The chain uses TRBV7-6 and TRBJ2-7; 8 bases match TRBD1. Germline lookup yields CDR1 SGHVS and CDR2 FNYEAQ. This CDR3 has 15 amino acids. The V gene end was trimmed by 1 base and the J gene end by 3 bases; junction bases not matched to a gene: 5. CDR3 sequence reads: CASSLVPGQGYEQYF. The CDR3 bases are TGTGCCAGCAGCTTAGTTCCCGGACAGGGCTACGAGCAGTACTTC.

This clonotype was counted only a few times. The DNA for the CDR3 is TGTGCCAGCAGCGCGCCCCCAGGCTCTGGGGCCAACGTCCTGACTTTC. Protein sequence: CASSAPPGSGANVLTF. The chain couples TRBV13 to TRBJ2-6; D is unclear. This CDR3 spans 16 amino acids. The germline gives CDR1 PRHDT, CDR2 FYEKMQ (reference sequence). Between the trimmed V and J ends, which lost 5 bases and 0 bases, there was a span of 11 bases.

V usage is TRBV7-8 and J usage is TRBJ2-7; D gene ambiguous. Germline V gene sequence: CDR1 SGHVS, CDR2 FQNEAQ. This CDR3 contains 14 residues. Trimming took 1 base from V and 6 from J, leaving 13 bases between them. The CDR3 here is CASSLGSPLSEQYF. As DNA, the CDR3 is TGTGCCAGCAGCTTAGGGTCTCCCCTCTCCGAGCAGTACTTC.

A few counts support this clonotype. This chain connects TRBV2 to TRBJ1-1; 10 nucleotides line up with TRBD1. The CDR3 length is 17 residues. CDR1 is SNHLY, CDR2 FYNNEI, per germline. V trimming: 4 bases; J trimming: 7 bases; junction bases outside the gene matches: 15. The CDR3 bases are TGTGCCAGCAGTGGTCGAGGGACAGGGGAAAGCGTTGATGAAGCTTTCTTT. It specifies CASSGRGTGESVDEAFF. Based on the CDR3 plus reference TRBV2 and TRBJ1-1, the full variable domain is EPEVTQTPSHQVTQMGQEVILRCVPISNHLYFYWYRQILGQKVEFLVSFYNNEISEKSEIFDDQFSVERPDGSNFTLKIRSTKLEDSAMYFCASSGRGTGESVDEAFFGQGTRLTVV.

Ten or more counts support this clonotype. The CDR3 region is CASSSAGESTDTQYF. The CDR3 region has the DNA TGTGCCAGCAGTTCGGCGGGAGAGTCGACAGATACGCAGTATTTT. This chain links TRBV27 with TRBJ2-3, with 7 bases aligning to TRBD2. V lost 4 bases, J lost 3 bases, and 7 bases stayed unmatched. From germline, CDR1 is MNHEY and CDR2 SMNVEV (reference sequence). CDR3 size: 15 residues.

CDR3 coding DNA: TGTGCCAGCAGGACCCCGGCCCCGGACAGGGGCAACTACGAGCAGTACTTC. It specifies CASRTPAPDRGNYEQYF. The rearrangement links TRBV28 to TRBJ2-7; 9 bases are shared with TRBD1. CDR1 is MDHEN and CDR2 is SYDVKM in the germline V gene. The J segment lost 3 bases and the V segment lost 6 bases, leaving 15 bases of the junction unmatched. The CDR3 runs to 17 residues. The full variable domain, rest sourced from reference TRBV28 and TRBJ2-7, is DVKVTQSSRYLVKRTGEKVFLECVQDMDHENMFWYRQDPGLGLRLIYFSYDVKMKEKGDIPEGYSVSREKKERFSLILESASTNQTSMYLCASRTPAPDRGNYEQYFGPGTRLTVT.